The TCR beta chain under discussion was sequenced for a study of cytomegalovirus exposure and HLA in healthy donors. The germline V and J ends were trimmed by 5 bases and 6 bases, with 11 bases remaining between them. The CDR3 runs 13 residues. The germline gives CDR1 KGHSH, CDR2 LQKENI. In the PCR, 60 Vbeta and 13 Jbeta primers were used. Profiled with immunoSEQ multiplex PCR; TCRdb holds only in-frame clones, not every one. The sample has approximately 130,000 clones; over 65% are singletons. The receptor was derived from a man younger than 35 in good health and CMV-seronegative. The sample consisted of PBMCs. The V call is TRBV18, the J call TRBJ1-5; no reliable D call. The CDR3 here is CASSKGEGQPQHF. The CDR3 DNA sequence: TGTGCCAGCTCAAAGGGCGAGGGTCAGCCCCAGCATTTT.